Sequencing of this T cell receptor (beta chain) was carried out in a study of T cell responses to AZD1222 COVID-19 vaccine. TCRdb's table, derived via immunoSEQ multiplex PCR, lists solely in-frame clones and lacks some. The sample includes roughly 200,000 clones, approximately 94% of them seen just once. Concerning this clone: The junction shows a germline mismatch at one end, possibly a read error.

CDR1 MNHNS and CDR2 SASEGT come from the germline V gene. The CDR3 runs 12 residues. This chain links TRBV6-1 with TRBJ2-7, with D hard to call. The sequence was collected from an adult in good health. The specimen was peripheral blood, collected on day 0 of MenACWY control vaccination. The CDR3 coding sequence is TGTGCCAGCAGTGAAAGCCGCGTGACGTGGGCCTTC. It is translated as CASSESRVTWAF.